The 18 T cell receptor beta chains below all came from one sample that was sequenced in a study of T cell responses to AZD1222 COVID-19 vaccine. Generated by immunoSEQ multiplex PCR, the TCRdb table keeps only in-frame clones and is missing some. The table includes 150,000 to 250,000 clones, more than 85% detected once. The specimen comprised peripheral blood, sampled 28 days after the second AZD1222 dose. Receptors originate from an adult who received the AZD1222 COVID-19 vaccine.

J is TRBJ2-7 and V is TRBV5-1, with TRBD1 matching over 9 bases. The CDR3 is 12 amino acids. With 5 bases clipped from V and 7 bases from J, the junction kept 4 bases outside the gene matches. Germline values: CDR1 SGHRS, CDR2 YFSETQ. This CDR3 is CASSTGGLEQYF. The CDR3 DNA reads TGCGCCAGCAGTACAGGGGGCCTAGAGCAGTACTTC.

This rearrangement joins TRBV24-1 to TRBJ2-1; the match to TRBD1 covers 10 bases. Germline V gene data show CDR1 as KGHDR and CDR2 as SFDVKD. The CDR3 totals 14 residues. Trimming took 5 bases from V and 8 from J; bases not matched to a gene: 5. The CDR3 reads CATSGTGGRDEQFF. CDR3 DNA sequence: TGTGCCACCAGTGGGACAGGGGGTAGAGATGAGCAGTTCTTC.

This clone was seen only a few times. The CDR3 protein is CATRSVGGEKLFF. The CDR3 region has the DNA TGTGCCACTAGGTCGGTGGGGGGGGAAAAACTGTTTTTT. This chain uses TRBV15 with TRBJ1-4, with D possibly being TRBD1 (5 bases). V lost 9 bases and J 8 bases, leaving 16 bases between the germline ends. The CDR3 sequence is 13 residues long. Germline lookup yields CDR1 LNHNV and CDR2 YYDKDF (reference sequence).

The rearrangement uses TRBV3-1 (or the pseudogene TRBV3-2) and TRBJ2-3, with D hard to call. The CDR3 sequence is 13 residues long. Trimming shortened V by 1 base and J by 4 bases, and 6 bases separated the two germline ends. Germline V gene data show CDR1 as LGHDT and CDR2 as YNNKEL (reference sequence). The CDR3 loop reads CASSQVWPDTQYF. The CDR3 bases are TGTGCCAGCAGCCAAGTCTGGCCAGATACGCAGTATTTT.

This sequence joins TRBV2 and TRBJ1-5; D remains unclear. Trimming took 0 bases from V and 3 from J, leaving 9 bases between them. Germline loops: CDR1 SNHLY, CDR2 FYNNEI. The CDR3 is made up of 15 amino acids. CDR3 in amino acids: CASSEARAPNQPQHF. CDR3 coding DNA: TGTGCCAGCAGTGAAGCGCGGGCGCCCAATCAGCCCCAGCATTTT.

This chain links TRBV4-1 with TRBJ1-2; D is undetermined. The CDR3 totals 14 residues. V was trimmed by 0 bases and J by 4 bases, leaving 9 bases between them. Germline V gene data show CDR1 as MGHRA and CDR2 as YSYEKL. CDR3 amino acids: CASSQELGPYGYTF. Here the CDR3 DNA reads TGCGCCAGCAGCCAAGAACTAGGCCCCTATGGCTACACCTTC.

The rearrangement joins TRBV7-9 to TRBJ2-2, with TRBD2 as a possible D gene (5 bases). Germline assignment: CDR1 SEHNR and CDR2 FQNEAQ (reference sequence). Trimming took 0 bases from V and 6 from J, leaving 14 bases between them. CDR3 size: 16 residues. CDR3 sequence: CASSLALTNEPGELFF. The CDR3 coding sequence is TGTGCCAGCAGCTTAGCGCTGACTAACGAACCCGGGGAGCTGTTTTTT.

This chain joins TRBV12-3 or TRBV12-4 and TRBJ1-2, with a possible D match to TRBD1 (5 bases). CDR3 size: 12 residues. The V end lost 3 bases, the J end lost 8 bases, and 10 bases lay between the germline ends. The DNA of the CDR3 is TGTGCCAGCAGTTTTTTTGGGGGAGGCTACACCTTC. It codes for CASSFFGGGYTF.

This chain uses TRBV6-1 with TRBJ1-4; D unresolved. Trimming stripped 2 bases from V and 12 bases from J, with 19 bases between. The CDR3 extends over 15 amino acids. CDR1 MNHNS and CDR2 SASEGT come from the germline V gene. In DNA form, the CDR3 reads TGTGCCAGCAGTGAACCCCCTGGACCCCCGCGGGAACTGTTTTTT. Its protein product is CASSEPPGPPRELFF.

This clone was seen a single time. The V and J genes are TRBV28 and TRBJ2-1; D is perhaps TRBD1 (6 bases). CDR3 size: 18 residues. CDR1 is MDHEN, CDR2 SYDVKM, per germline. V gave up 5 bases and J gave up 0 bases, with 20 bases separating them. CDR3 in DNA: TGTGCCAGCAGTGACCGGGACACCTTTCCGAGCTCCTACAATGAGCAGTTCTTC. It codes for CASSDRDTFPSSYNEQFF.

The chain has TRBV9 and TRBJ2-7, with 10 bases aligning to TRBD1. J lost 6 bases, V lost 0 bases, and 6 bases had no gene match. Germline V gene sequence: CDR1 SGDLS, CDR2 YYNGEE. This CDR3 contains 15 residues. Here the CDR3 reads CASSVVGTGVGEQYF. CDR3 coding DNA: TGTGCCAGCAGCGTAGTAGGGACAGGGGTAGGCGAGCAGTACTTC.

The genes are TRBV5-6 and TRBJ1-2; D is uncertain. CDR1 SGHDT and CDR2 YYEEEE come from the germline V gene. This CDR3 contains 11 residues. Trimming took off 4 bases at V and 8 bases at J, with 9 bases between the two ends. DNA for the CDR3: TGTGCCAGCAGCGTAGGGTTGGGCTACACCTTC. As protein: CASSVGLGYTF.

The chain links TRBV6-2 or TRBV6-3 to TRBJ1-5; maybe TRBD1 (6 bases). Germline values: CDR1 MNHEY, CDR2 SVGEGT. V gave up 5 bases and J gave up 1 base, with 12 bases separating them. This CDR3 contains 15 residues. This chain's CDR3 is CASSNNRASNQPQHF. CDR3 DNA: TGTGCCAGCAGTAACAACAGGGCAAGCAATCAGCCCCAGCATTTT.

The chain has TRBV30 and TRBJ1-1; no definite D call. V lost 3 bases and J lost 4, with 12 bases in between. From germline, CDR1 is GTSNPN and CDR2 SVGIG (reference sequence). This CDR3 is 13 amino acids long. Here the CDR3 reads CAWRDFGGTEAFF. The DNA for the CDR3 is TGTGCCTGGAGGGATTTCGGAGGCACTGAAGCTTTCTTT.

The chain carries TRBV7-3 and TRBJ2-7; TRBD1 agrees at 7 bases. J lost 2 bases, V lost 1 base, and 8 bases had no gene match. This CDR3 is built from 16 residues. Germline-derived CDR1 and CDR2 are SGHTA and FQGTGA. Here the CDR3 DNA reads TGTGCCAGCAGCTTAATAGGGGGCCAGGGTCCCTACGAGCAGTACTTC. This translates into CASSLIGGQGPYEQYF.

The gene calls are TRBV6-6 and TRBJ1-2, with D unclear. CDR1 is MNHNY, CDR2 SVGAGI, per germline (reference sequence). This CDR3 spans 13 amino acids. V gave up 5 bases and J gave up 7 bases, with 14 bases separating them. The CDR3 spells CASSPGTLRGYTF. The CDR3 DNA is TGTGCCAGCAGTCCCGGCACGCTTCGTGGCTACACCTTC.

The DNA for the CDR3 is TGCGCCAGCAGCTTGGGAAATGTACTGGCCATGAACACTGAAGCTTTCTTT. Translated: CASSLGNVLAMNTEAFF. The chain links TRBV5-1 to TRBJ1-1; D ambiguous. CDR3 length: 17 residues. V was shortened by 0 bases and J by 0 bases, with 15 bases between the two germline ends. Looked up from germline, CDR1 is SGHRS and CDR2 is YFSETQ.

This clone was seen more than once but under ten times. The CDR3 reads CASSRGLAGGAEQFF. The CDR3 coding sequence is TGTGCCAGCAGCCGGGGGCTAGCGGGAGGGGCTGAGCAGTTCTTC. The chain joins TRBV7-2 to TRBJ2-1; 12 positions match TRBD2. Germline V lookup: CDR1 SGHTA, CDR2 FQGNSA. J lost 9 bases, V lost 5 bases, and 8 bases had no gene match. The length of the CDR3 is 15 residues.